This T cell receptor (beta chain) was captured by sequencing in a study of spatial heterogeneity in lung cancer. Trimming cost V 5 bases and J 14 bases, with 25 bases left between them. The CDR3 totals 15 residues. This clonotype was seen a handful of times. A library prepared for alpha chains yielded this beta chain as an off-target read; its size is of little meaning. Described time point: sample taken at primary tumor resection. Frozen PBMC, nontumor lung or tumor provided whole RNA, which was sequenced unsorted. Every TCR cDNA molecule bore its own unique molecular identifier. TCRdb reprocessed the 5' RACE reads with MiXCR, giving one entry per CDR3 protein. Altogether 140 or so distinct CDR3 sequences are present, approximately 18% being singletons, with the ten largest covering roughly 37%.

The chain links TRBV12-3 or TRBV12-4 to TRBJ2-1; possibly TRBD2 for D (6 bases). The source was normal lung tissue next to the tumor, collected at surgery. The sequence was obtained from a male donor with early-stage non-small cell lung cancer. This CDR3 reads CASSRAGTPVGSKFF. The CDR3 DNA follows: TGTGCCAGCAGTCGGGCCGGGACTCCAGTCGGGAGTAAGTTCTTC.